This T cell receptor (beta chain) was recorded in a study of STAT3 mutations in large granular lymphocyte leukemia. Study outcomes and limitations: Every T-LGLL patient had at least one immunodominant TCRbeta clonotype.

Repertoires were generated with immunoSEQ multiplex PCR, while TCRdb's copy carries only in-frame clones and drops some. The listing records almost 2,500 clones. On this clone: What it binds is unknown. As the CDR3 is not closed by the conserved phenylalanine or tryptophan, this likely results from a read error. The limits of the CDR3 on the DNA are not certain, so only TCRdb's listed CDR3 is given.

The CDR3 numbers 11 amino acids, ends counted. CDR1 and CDR2 from the germline V gene are SGHTA and FQGNSA. The chain uses TRBV7-2 and TRBJ2-7; the table names TRBD2, a call not compared with the DNA. This receptor was taken from a human donor with T large granular lymphocyte leukemia. The donor label of this sample is uncertain. Some clones in this sample may be carry-over from other donors' samples. The sequenced sample was PBMCs. The CDR3 loop is CASSLPGDYYE.